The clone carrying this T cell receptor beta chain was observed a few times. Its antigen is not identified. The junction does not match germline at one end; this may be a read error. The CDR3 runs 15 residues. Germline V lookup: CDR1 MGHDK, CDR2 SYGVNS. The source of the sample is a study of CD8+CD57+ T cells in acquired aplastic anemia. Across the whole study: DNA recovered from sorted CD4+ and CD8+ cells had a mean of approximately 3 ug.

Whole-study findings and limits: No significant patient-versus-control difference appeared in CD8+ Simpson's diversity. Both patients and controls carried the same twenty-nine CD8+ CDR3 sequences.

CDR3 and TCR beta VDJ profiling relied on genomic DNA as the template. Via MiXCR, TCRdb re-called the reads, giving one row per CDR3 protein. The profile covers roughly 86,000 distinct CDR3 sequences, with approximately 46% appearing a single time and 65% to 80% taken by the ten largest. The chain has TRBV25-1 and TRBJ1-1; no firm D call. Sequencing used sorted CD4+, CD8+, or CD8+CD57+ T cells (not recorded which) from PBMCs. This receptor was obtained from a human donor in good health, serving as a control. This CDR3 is CASSARGGMNTEAFF. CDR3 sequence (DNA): TGTGCCAGCAGTGCCCGGGGAGGGATGAACACTGAAGCTTTCTTC. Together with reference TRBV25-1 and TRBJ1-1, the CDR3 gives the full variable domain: EADIYQTPRYLVIGTGKKITLECSQTMGHDKMYWYQQDPGMELHLIHYSYGVNSTEKGDLSSESTVSRIRTEHFPLTLESARPSHTSQYLCASSARGGMNTEAFFGQGTRLTVV.